Sequencing of this TCR beta chain was carried out in a study of CD8+ T cells in alopecia areata. Whole-study results and caveats: The study found higher clonality in lesional than normal scalp, especially in alopecia totalis/universalis. Many expanded lesional clones persisted in scalp and blood during tofacitinib treatment.

The CDR3 is 14 amino acids. Germline V gene lookup returns CDR1 LNHNV and CDR2 YYDKDF (reference sequence). After removal of 3 bases from V and 8 bases from J, the junction contained 6 bases not matched to a gene. The authors extracted RNA and reverse transcribed it into cDNA as the sequencing template. The table came from immunoSEQ multiplex PCR; TCRdb's copy has only in-frame clones and leaves some out. The table shows some 180,000 clones, with approximately 49% occurring only once. The treatment here: oral pan-JAK inhibitor, 5-10 mg twice daily. With respect to this clone: Its antigen is unknown.

The clonotype was recovered from a human donor with alopecia areata. The sample consisted of CD8+ T cells sorted from blood, taken around week 53, from a patient treated with tofacitinib. The chain is built from TRBV15 and TRBJ2-4, with 8 nucleotides matching TRBD2. The CDR3 nucleotides read TGTGCCACCAGCAGTGGCGGGGGGCTAGACATTCAGTACTTC. Amino acids: CATSSGGGLDIQYF.